A selection of T cell receptor beta chains follows, all from one sample in a study of technical replicates of blood from several donors. Some clones are missing from TCRdb's copy, which holds only in-frame ones; the method was immunoSEQ multiplex PCR. This repertoire shows tens of thousands of clones, less than 98% found once; its top ten account for over 0.2%. The sequencing input was T cells isolated from PBMCs. These receptors were collected from a human donor in good health. CDR3s include the opening cysteine and the closing phenylalanine or tryptophan. The D gene is left open where the match is weak. Size is stated for part of the rows, as once, few or many counts, or as a class when the clone is expanded.

clone_size d_call j_call v_call cdr3_aa cdr3_nt
. . TRBJ1-2 TRBV13 CASSFGDNYGYTF TGTGCCAGCAGCTTTGGAGATAACTATGGCTACACCTTC
. TRBD1 TRBJ2-1 TRBV4-1 CASSPDRGINDEQFF TGCGCCAGCAGCCCGGACAGGGGGATAAACGATGAGCAGTTCTTC
. . TRBJ1-5 TRBV7-8 CASSLAGEQPQHF TGTGCCAGCAGCTTAGCTGGGGAGCAGCCCCAGCATTTT
once . TRBJ2-5 TRBV18 CASSPPTGWGETQYF TGTGCCAGCTCACCACCAACAGGGTGGGGAGAGACCCAGTACTTC
once . TRBJ1-1 TRBV30 CAWSPGNTEAFF TGTGCCTGGAGTCCAGGGAACACTGAAGCTTTCTTT
once TRBD1 TRBJ1-1 TRBV5-1 CASTLGTGDTEAFF TGCGCCAGCACCCTTGGGACAGGGGACACTGAAGCTTTCTTT
. . TRBJ2-2 TRBV19 CASSIEGQGRASTGELFF TGTGCCAGTAGTATAGAGGGGCAGGGCAGGGCGTCAACCGGGGAGCTGTTTTTT
once . TRBJ1-1 TRBV14 CASSHSNTEAFF TGTGCCAGCAGCCATTCAAACACTGAAGCTTTCTTT
once TRBD1 TRBJ1-1 TRBV6-6 CASSYGGQRNTEAFF TGTGCCAGCAGTTATGGGGGACAGCGGAACACTGAAGCTTTCTTT
. . TRBJ2-1 TRBV11-2 CASSLAGVANEQFF TGTGCCAGCAGCTTAGCGGGAGTGGCCAATGAGCAGTTCTTC
. . TRBJ1-1 TRBV6-5 CASSYRRTLNTEAFF TGTGCCAGCAGTTACAGGCGGACATTGAACACTGAAGCTTTCTTT
. TRBD2 TRBJ2-1 TRBV18 CASSPPSSSPGLESWEQFF TGTGCCAGCTCACCACCGAGTTCCAGTCCGGGACTAGAGAGTTGGGAGCAGTTCTTC
. . TRBJ1-5 TRBV18 CASSPSEVASNQPQHF TGTGCCAGCTCTCCTTCCGAGGTTGCTAGCAATCAGCCCCAGCATTTT
. . TRBJ1-1 TRBV13 CASSPLNTEAFF TGTGCCAGCAGCCCGTTGAACACTGAAGCTTTCTTT
. . TRBJ1-2 TRBV9 CASSARPGSGYTF TGTGCCAGCAGCGCACGTCCGGGTAGTGGCTACACCTTC
. . TRBJ1-1 TRBV7-3 CASSFPGSQAFF TGTGCCAGCAGCTTTCCAGGGTCTCAAGCTTTCTTT
. TRBD2 TRBJ2-7 TRBV6-5 CASGLAGVEQYF TGTGCCAGCGGACTAGCGGGAGTCGAGCAGTACTTC
. . TRBJ1-1 TRBV7-3 CASSPQGSSTEAFF TGTGCCAGCAGCCCGCAGGGTTCGAGCACTGAAGCTTTCTTT
once . TRBJ2-7 TRBV6-1 CASSDRRNPYEQYF TGTGCCAGCAGTGACAGGCGAAATCCCTACGAGCAGTACTTC
. . TRBJ2-6 TRBV28 CASGANAFSGANVLTF TGTGCCAGCGGAGCGAATGCCTTCTCTGGGGCCAACGTCCTGACTTTC
. TRBD2 TRBJ2-1 TRBV7-2 CASSSHRLAVGNEQFF TGTGCCAGCAGCTCCCACCGACTAGCGGTGGGCAATGAGCAGTTCTTC
. . TRBJ2-3 TRBV5-5 CASSLSVAGANTQYF TGTGCCAGCAGCTTGTCTGTGGCGGGGGCAAATACGCAGTATTTT
. . TRBJ2-2 TRBV29-1 CSVEYRNTGELFF TGCAGCGTTGAATACAGGAACACCGGGGAGCTGTTTTTT
. TRBD2 TRBJ2-7 TRBV7-6 CASSLGLAGVTYEQYF TGTGCCAGCAGCTTAGGGCTAGCGGGAGTTACTTACGAGCAGTACTTC
. . TRBJ1-1 TRBV27 CASMWGLGTEAFF TGTGCCAGCATGTGGGGGCTCGGCACTGAAGCTTTCTTT
. TRBD1 TRBJ1-3 TRBV7-9 CASSRGTGLRNTIYF TGTGCCAGCAGCCGGGGGACAGGCTTAAGAAACACCATATATTTT
. . TRBJ2-7 TRBV15 CATSGQGYEQYF TGTGCCACCAGTGGCCAGGGCTACGAGCAGTACTTC
. . TRBJ2-1 TRBV29-1 CSVGGQQGSSYNEQFF TGCAGCGTTGGAGGACAGCAAGGAAGCTCCTACAATGAGCAGTTCTTC
. TRBD2 TRBJ2-1 TRBV18 CASSPIGAGENEQFF TGTGCCAGCTCACCCATCGGAGCGGGAGAGAATGAGCAGTTCTTC
. . TRBJ2-1 TRBV28 CASSLGQTYEQFF TGTGCCAGCAGTTTAGGGCAGACCTATGAGCAGTTCTTC
. . TRBJ2-7 TRBV6-1 CASYDEGVSYEQYF TGTGCCAGCTACGATGAGGGGGTATCCTACGAGCAGTACTTC
. TRBD1 TRBJ1-6 TRBV19 CASSVKTQGAPLHF TGTGCCAGTAGTGTTAAAACACAGGGGGCACCCCTCCACTTT
. TRBD2 TRBJ2-3 TRBV7-3 CASSFSGRARDTQYF TGTGCCAGCAGCTTTAGCGGGAGGGCCAGAGATACGCAGTATTTT
. TRBD1 TRBJ1-2 TRBV6-6 CASSSKQGVYGYTF TGTGCCAGCAGCTCAAAACAGGGGGTTTATGGCTACACCTTC
. TRBD1 TRBJ1-2 TRBV27 CASTVTGGNYGYTF TGTGCCAGCACCGTAACAGGGGGAAACTATGGCTACACCTTC
. . TRBJ1-2 TRBV23-1 CASAPVRYGYTF TGCGCCAGCGCCCCGGTTCGCTATGGCTACACCTTC
. TRBD2 TRBJ2-1 TRBV7-3 CASSEFSGADVEQFF TGTGCCAGCAGCGAATTTAGCGGGGCGGACGTTGAGCAGTTCTTC
. TRBD1 TRBJ1-4 TRBV25-1 CASSEWTGSSTNEKLFF TGTGCCAGCAGTGAATGGACAGGCAGTTCAACTAATGAAAAACTGTTTTTT
. TRBD2 TRBJ2-3 TRBV28 CASRPGLATDTQYF TGTGCCAGCAGGCCGGGACTAGCGACAGATACGCAGTATTTT
. TRBD2 TRBJ2-7 TRBV5-1 CASTRAGSYEQYF TGCGCCAGCACCCGAGCGGGGTCCTACGAGCAGTACTTC
. TRBD2 TRBJ2-3 TRBV7-6 CASSLWASGGGKLTNTQYF TGTGCCAGCAGCTTATGGGCTAGCGGGGGCGGAAAACTCACGAATACGCAGTATTTT
. TRBD2 TRBJ2-4 TRBV27 CASTSAGFKNIQYF TGTGCCAGCACCTCAGCGGGATTCAAAAACATTCAGTACTTC
. . TRBJ1-2 TRBV19 CASSIPTGPYGYTF TGTGCCAGTAGTATCCCGACAGGTCCCTATGGCTACACCTTC
. . TRBJ2-5 TRBV30 CAWSVGGGAETQYF TGTGCCTGGAGTGTTGGGGGGGGCGCAGAGACCCAGTACTTC
. . TRBJ2-3 TRBV7-3 CASSLTSGGDDTQYF TGTGCCAGCAGCTTAACTAGCGGAGGGGACGATACGCAGTATTTT
. . TRBJ1-2 TRBV5-1 CASSLELDYGYTF TGCGCCAGCAGCTTAGAACTAGACTATGGCTACACCTTC
. TRBD1 TRBJ2-7 TRBV2 CASFGTAGYEQYF TGTGCCAGCTTTGGGACAGCAGGCTACGAGCAGTACTTC
. TRBD1 TRBJ1-1 TRBV9 CASSAQGGNTEAFF TGTGCCAGCAGCGCTCAGGGGGGGAACACTGAAGCTTTCTTT
once . TRBJ2-1 TRBV11-2 CASSLEFSSYNEQFF TGTGCCAGCAGCTTAGAGTTCAGCTCCTACAATGAGCAGTTCTTC
. . TRBJ1-2 TRBV27 CASGGRKVRENYGYTF TGTGCCAGCGGGGGGAGGAAAGTAAGAGAGAACTATGGCTACACCTTC
. . TRBJ1-1 TRBV9 CASSVEGYTEAFF TGTGCCAGCAGCGTAGAGGGGTACACTGAAGCTTTCTTT
. TRBD2 TRBJ2-1 TRBV4-1 CASSQTLAGHYNEQFF TGCGCCAGCAGCCAAACGCTAGCGGGTCACTACAATGAGCAGTTCTTC
. TRBD1 TRBJ1-1 TRBV4-1 CASSHRQGSGTEAFF TGCGCCAGCAGCCATAGACAGGGAAGTGGTACTGAAGCTTTCTTT
. TRBD1 TRBJ2-2 TRBV18 CASLWTGGTGELFF TGTGCCAGCCTCTGGACAGGGGGAACCGGGGAGCTGTTTTTT